This paragraph covers one TCR beta chain sequence. This clonotype was detected ten times or more. The antigen it binds to is not known. No base quality values were provided; no much bigger clone lies one nucleotide off. These data belong to a study of identical twins (dated by TCRdb to the mid-2010s). For the study in its entirety: The study deep-sequenced TCR alpha and beta repertoires from monozygotic twins, unrelated adults of various ages and cord blood to test whether fetal clonotypes persist. To rule out contamination, the twin experiments were replicated at different times with different library preparation protocols.

From the germline V gene, CDR1 is SGHRS and CDR2 is YFSETQ. The V end loses 5 bases and the J end loses 1 base, and a stretch of 7 bases separates them. The CDR3 goes from the cysteine to the phenylalanine over 13 residues. Only CDR3 DNA is held: 39 bases, read in frame from base 1. What the authors observed across the whole study: In monozygotic twins, recombination models systematically underestimated out-of-frame TCR alpha sharing, but the models matched the sharing seen between unrelated individuals. Conclusions relied on cross-sectional statistical analysis, since the same donors could not be followed over many years. Abundant cord blood beta clonotypes had fewer insertions, young adult naive repertoires showed a similar but weaker trend, and memory repertoires showed no such trend. Out-of-frame TCR alpha sequences shared between twins showed an excess of low generation-probability sequences compared with coincidental sharing between unrelated individuals. In beta out-of-frame sequences, excess twin sharing was weaker, because having fewer shared sequences lowered the signal-to-noise ratio. Zero-insertion analyses could be partly confounded by invariant T cells such as MAIT and iNKT, though diverse VJ usage argued against such confounding for most clonotypes.

Every donor in the study was a healthy Caucasian. Three unrelated non-twin adults were additionally sequenced: a male aged 18 to 30, a male aged 50 to 60 and a female aged 50 to 60. Using Miltenyi CD45RO+ enrichment and human naive T-cell isolation kits, memory (CD45RO+) and naive T cells were isolated from PBMC. Receptors were amplified or captured by 5' RACE. Sequencing relied on an Illumina HiSeq 2000. Template switching added a universal primer binding site, and the final cDNA carried a unique molecular identifier that allowed TCR cDNA molecules to be counted accurately. Specific primers in the conserved constant-segment region were used to synthesize first-strand cDNA for the TCR alpha and beta chains. Each cDNA library was double barcoded, with a SMART-Mk sample barcode plus Illumina barcodes, to control for contamination. Two successive PCR steps introduced TruSeq adapter sequences along with Illumina sample barcodes. The Illumina HiSeq platform was used with custom primers to sequence TCR alpha and beta cDNA libraries. Per the authors' processing: Unique molecular identifiers were extracted from raw reads with MiGEC, and CDR3 positions were determined with MiXCR. For each individual, recombination models were inferred using an EM algorithm with the repgenHMM and IGoR tools. The tcR package in R was used for shared clonotype analysis, with sharing normalized by the product of cloneset sizes. To study raw recombination without the effects of thymic and clonal selection, out-of-frame nonproductive sequences were analyzed. TCRdb applied fastp at Q25 and MiXCR to the public reads, then kept only in-frame beta chains. Rows are combined by CDR3 protein, so each entry shows the most common genes and DNA. The V and J calls, along with clone size, are taken from TCRdb and not from the paper's own processing. In this sample the table shows about 690,000 distinct CDR3 sequences, 6.1% of which occur a single time. 1.5% to 2% of the sample rests with the top ten.

Material for sequencing was naive T cells sorted from blood. The sample's cell subset or site label, in plain terms: cells isolated with a human naive T-cell isolation kit. The chain employs TRBV5-1 and TRBJ2-1, with the D gene call left open. This TCR was sampled from a young man in good health. The DNA sequence is as follows: TGCGCCAGCAGGATGGAATCCTACAATGAGCAGTTCTTC. This gives the protein CASRMESYNEQFF.